The 9 T cell receptor beta chains presented below share a single source sample, sequenced in a study of T-cell reconstitution after alpha-beta-depleted transplantation in children. Unique molecular identifiers were incorporated when the TCRbeta library was constructed. TCRdb redid the calling of the PCR reads with MiXCR, one entry per CDR3 protein. The table has some 280,000 distinct CDR3 sequences, approximately 9.6% seen once. The source was PBMCs from the stem cell graft donor, collected from the stem cell graft. These receptor sequences come from a human donor who donated a stem cell graft to a child with SCID.

The table lists this clonotype with many counts. This chain links TRBV7-6 with TRBJ2-2; weak D call: TRBD2 (6 bases). The CDR3 is 15 residues long. Germline V lookup: CDR1 SGHVS, CDR2 FNYEAQ. Deletions cut 6 bases from V and 5 bases from J, with 16 bases between. In nucleotides, the CDR3 is TGTGCCAGCAGGACGGGCAGGGAGGAAACCGGGGAGCTGTTTTTT. Translated: CASRTGREETGELFF.

The rearrangement links TRBV7-9 to TRBJ1-6; TRBD1 matches at 9 bases. V trimming: 5 bases; J trimming: 10 bases; junction bases outside the gene matches: 9. Looked up from germline, CDR1 is SEHNR and CDR2 is FQNEAQ (reference sequence). The CDR3 covers 15 residues. In DNA form, the CDR3 reads TGTGCCAGCAGCAGAACAGGGGGCAGGGGCTCACCCCTCCACTTT. This translates into CASSRTGGRGSPLHF. Looking up the rest from reference TRBV7-9 and TRBJ1-6 gives the full variable domain: DTGVSQNPRHKITKRGQNVTFRCDPISEHNRLYWYRQTLGQGPEFLTYFQNEAQLEKSRLLSDRFSAERPKGSFSTLEIQRTEQGDSAMYLCASSRTGGRGSPLHFGNGTRLTVT.

This clonotype has at least ten counts. This rearrangement joins TRBV3-1 to TRBJ2-7; D unclear. Trimming cost V 4 bases and J 3 bases, with 19 bases left between them. The CDR3 length is 16 residues. Per germline, CDR1 LGHDT and CDR2 YNNKEL (reference sequence). CDR3 in DNA: TGTGCCAGCAGCCGAAAACCCGGAGCTACGAGCTACGAGCAGTACTTC. Translation gives CASSRKPGATSYEQYF.

This clonotype turned up a few times. The chain has TRBV18 and TRBJ2-7, with TRBD1 matching 7 bases. CDR3 size: 16 residues. Germline lookup yields CDR1 KGHSH and CDR2 LQKENI. J was trimmed by 3 bases and V by 6 bases; bases with no gene match: 14. The CDR3 reads CASSLISTGSLYEQYF. CDR3 nucleotides: TGTGCCAGCTCCCTCATCTCGACAGGGAGTCTCTACGAGCAGTACTTC. Based on the CDR3 plus reference TRBV18 and TRBJ2-7, the full variable domain is NAGVMQNPRHLVRRRGQEARLRCSPMKGHSHVYWYRQLPEEGLKFMVYLQKENIIDESGMPKERFSAEFPKEGPSILRIQQVVRGDSAAYFCASSLISTGSLYEQYFGPGTRLTVT.

This clonotype was recorded at least ten times. This chain joins TRBV10-3 and TRBJ2-1; D is perhaps TRBD1 or TRBD2 (6 bases each). Trimming removed 10 bases at V and 8 bases at J, with 21 bases between. The CDR3 extends over 14 amino acids. CDR1 and CDR2 (germline): ENHRY, SYGVKD. Here the CDR3 DNA reads TGTGCCACGTACCGGGACAACCCGGGGGATGAGCAGTTCTTC. This sequence encodes CATYRDNPGDEQFF.

DNA of the CDR3: TGTGCCAGCACCCGAGGGAGGAATCCGGGGGCGGACACTGAAGCTTTCTTT. It codes for CASTRGRNPGADTEAFF. The rearrangement links TRBV6-1 to TRBJ1-1, with D perhaps matching TRBD1 (6 bases). V shed 7 bases and J shed 3 bases, with 24 bases lying between them. The CDR3 consists of 17 residues. From germline, CDR1 is MNHNS and CDR2 SASEGT.

This clonotype was counted only a few times. CDR3 residues: CASSPRTGVIGNQPQHF. The CDR3 bases are TGTGCCAGCAGCCCCCGGACAGGGGTGATTGGCAATCAGCCCCAGCATTTT. The chain uses TRBV9 and TRBJ1-5; 9 bases line up with TRBD1. CDR3 length equals 17 residues. CDR1 is SGDLS and CDR2 is YYNGEE in the germline V gene. With V trimmed by 4 bases and J by 2 bases, 10 bases remained unmatched.

This sequence joins TRBV19 and TRBJ2-7, with D possibly being TRBD1 (6 bases). Germline V CDR1 and CDR2: LNHDA, SQIVND (reference sequence). The V and J ends lost 7 bases and 0 bases respectively, with 10 bases between them. The CDR3 consists of 13 residues. The CDR3 sequence is CASTAQGSYEQYF. As DNA, the CDR3 is TGTGCCAGTACCGCACAGGGCTCCTACGAGCAGTACTTC.

The chain combines TRBV27 with TRBJ2-1, with a possible D match to TRBD1 (5 bases). V lost 2 bases to trimming and J lost 10 bases, with 15 bases between them. CDR3 size: 14 residues. Germline-derived CDR1 and CDR2 are MNHEY and SMNVEV (reference sequence). The CDR3 loop is CASSLRLGANEQFF. CDR3 bases: TGTGCCAGCAGTTTAAGGTTAGGGGCGAACGAGCAGTTCTTC.